The 12 T cell receptor beta chains in this list originate from one sample, sequenced in a study of post-analysis software for immune sequencing data. Every TCR beta cDNA library bore unique molecular identifiers. TCRdb called the PCR reads again in MiXCR, with one record for every CDR3 protein. The data hold some 890,000 distinct CDR3 sequences, with roughly 50% observed a single time. No antigen is known for these receptors. Whole-study results and caveats: About five TRBV segments, including TRBV5-6, TRBV5-1 and TRBV20-1, were more frequent in patients than controls.

Material: blood. The receptors derive from a girl aged 10 to 17 with multiple sclerosis.

The rearrangement links TRBV29-1 to TRBJ1-1, with TRBD1 as a possible D gene (5 bases). V was clipped by 3 bases and J by 5 bases, with 13 bases between them. The germline V gene has CDR1 SQVTM and CDR2 ANQGSEA. The CDR3 length is 13 residues. The CDR3 loop is CSVEAGTGTEAFF. As DNA, the CDR3 is TGCAGCGTTGAGGCCGGGACGGGGACTGAAGCTTTCTTT.

This clonotype was recorded a few times. The chain combines TRBV12-3 or TRBV12-4 with TRBJ1-2; TRBD1 might be the D (6 bases). V was shortened by 5 bases and J by 0 bases, with 13 bases between the two germline ends. This CDR3 comprises 15 residues. The CDR3 loop reads CASSPWTEANYGYTF. The CDR3 region has the DNA TGTGCCAGCAGTCCCTGGACAGAAGCTAACTATGGCTACACCTTC.

The chain recombines TRBV29-1 with TRBJ1-4; D perhaps matches TRBD1 (5 bases). The germline gives CDR1 SQVTM, CDR2 ANQGSEA. This CDR3 is built from 14 residues. V gave up 2 bases and J gave up 8 bases, with 15 bases separating them. The CDR3 DNA reads as TGCAGCGTTGAAAGTCCGGGGGGAAGAGAAAAACTGTTTTTT. Translating gives CSVESPGGREKLFF. The whole variable domain, filled in from reference TRBV29-1 and TRBJ1-4, reads SAVISQKPSRDICQRGTSLTIQCQVDSQVTMMFWYRQQPGQSLTLIATANQGSEATYESGFVIDKFPISRPNLTFSTLTVSNMSPEDSSIYLCSVESPGGREKLFFGSGTQLSVL.

In this sample, this clonotype turned up a few times. V gene TRBV4-2 combines with J gene TRBJ2-3; a possible D gene is TRBD1 (5 bases). The CDR3 sequence is 17 residues long. The ends were cut back, 0 bases at V and 4 bases at J, with 17 bases in the middle. Looked up from germline, CDR1 is LGHNA and CDR2 is YNFKEQ. The CDR3 bases are TGTGCCAGCAGCCAAGAAGGGTGGGGCGCGAAAGCAGATACGCAGTATTTT. Translated: CASSQEGWGAKADTQYF.

The chain couples TRBV5-1 to TRBJ2-7; unclear D gene. This CDR3 is 15 amino acids long. Germline values: CDR1 SGHRS, CDR2 YFSETQ. V lost 1 base to trimming and J lost 2 bases, with 13 bases between them. Here the CDR3 reads CASSLPGQAPYEQYF. The CDR3 nucleotides read TGCGCCAGCAGCTTGCCGGGCCAGGCACCCTACGAGCAGTACTTC.

This chain uses TRBV29-1 with TRBJ2-1; either TRBD1 or TRBD2 may fit D (5 bases each). CDR1 is SQVTM, CDR2 ANQGSEA, per germline. The V end was cut by 8 bases, the J end by 1 base, with 15 bases between. The length of the CDR3 is 14 residues. CDR3 DNA sequence: TGCAGCCTGGGGGTGGCGAGGTCCTACAATGAGCAGTTCTTC. Residues: CSLGVARSYNEQFF.

The genes are TRBV7-3 and TRBJ2-3, with a weak D call TRBD2 (7 bases). Trimming shortened V by 5 bases and J by 7 bases, and 22 bases separated the two germline ends. The germline V gene encodes CDR1 SGHTA and CDR2 FQGTGA. This CDR3 spans 16 amino acids. The CDR3 region has the DNA TGTGCCAGCAGCCTAGGGGGGGGGCAGGGTTGGAATACGCAGTATTTT. It codes for CASSLGGGQGWNTQYF.

The gene calls are TRBV6-5 and TRBJ2-1; D unclear. Germline loops: CDR1 MNHEY, CDR2 SVGAGI. V was shortened by 6 bases and J by 0 bases, with 12 bases between the two germline ends. CDR3 length equals 15 residues. CDR3 DNA sequence: TGTGCCAGCAGCCCAAGCAGGAACTCCTACAATGAGCAGTTCTTC. This gives the protein CASSPSRNSYNEQFF.

The chain employs TRBV6-6 and TRBJ1-2; tentatively, D is TRBD1 (5 bases). V was shortened by 2 bases and J by 8 bases, with 12 bases between the two germline ends. CDR1 is MNHNY, CDR2 SVGAGI, per germline (reference sequence). There are 13 residues in the CDR3. The CDR3 DNA reads TGTGCCAGCAGTTACGGCAGGGACGTGGGCTACACCTTC. It yields the protein CASSYGRDVGYTF.

The rearrangement joins TRBV20-1 to TRBJ2-5, with 14 bases matching TRBD2. Germline assignment: CDR1 DFQATT and CDR2 SNEGSKA (reference sequence). This CDR3 is 15 amino acids long. The J segment lost 5 bases and the V segment lost 3 bases, leaving 5 bases of the junction unmatched. The CDR3 DNA reads TGCAGTGCTAGCGGACTAGCGGGAGGAGGGGAGACCCAGTACTTC. Translated, it gives CSASGLAGGGETQYF.

The chain links TRBV6-5 to TRBJ2-3, with 12 bases matching TRBD1. Germline CDR1 reads MNHEY; CDR2 reads SVGAGI. This CDR3 is built from 17 residues. The trim removed 3 bases at V and 4 bases at J, leaving 8 bases unmatched. DNA for the CDR3: TGTGCCAGCAGTTATTCCGGGACAGGGGGCGGCGCAGATACGCAGTATTTT. Translating gives CASSYSGTGGGADTQYF.

J is TRBJ2-4 and V is TRBV5-6; TRBD1 is a possible D gene (6 bases). This CDR3 is 13 amino acids long. The V gene's germline CDR1 is SGHDT and CDR2 YYEEEE. With 3 bases removed from V and 4 bases from J, the gap between germline ends came to 8 bases. The CDR3 bases are TGTGCCAGCAGCTGGACAGTTAAAAACATTCAGTACTTC. The encoded protein is CASSWTVKNIQYF.